These T cell receptor beta chains were read from a single sample in a study of metastatic and nonmetastatic thyroid tumors. MiXCR was used by TCRdb to re-call the PCR reads. This sample has approximately 20,000 clones; approximately 30% occur once, and the top ten carry 20% to 25%. The sequencing input was adjacent normal tissue. The receptor source for this set is a female donor with papillary thyroid cancer or a benign thyroid nodule (not recorded which). Some clones in this sample may be carry-over from other donors' samples. The CDR3 runs from the conserved cysteine through the conserved F or W. A D gene is named only where the DNA matches it firmly. Rows may omit the clone size; those that give it use once, few, many or a size class.

abundance	j_gene	d_gene	v_gene	CDR3nt	CDR3aa
few	TRBJ1-4	TRBD1	TRBV15	TGTGCCACCAGCAGAGAGCCACAGGGGAGCAAGGCGGGTGAAAAACTGTTTTTT	CATSREPQGSKAGEKLFF
.	TRBJ2-5	TRBD1	TRBV28	TGTGCCAGCAGTCCCCGACAGGGGTTAAAGACCCAGTACTTC	CASSPRQGLKTQYF
.	TRBJ2-3	TRBD1	TRBV15	TGTGCCACCAGCAGAGACCGACAGGGGGCTGGAGATACGCAGTATTTT	CATSRDRQGAGDTQYF
.	TRBJ2-7	.	TRBV30	TGTGCCTGGAGTGTGACGGGGGAGCAGTACTTC	CAWSVTGEQYF
.	TRBJ1-2	TRBD1	TRBV5-5	TGTGCCAGCAGACCTTCGCTGGGACAGGGTAATGGCTACACCTTC	CASRPSLGQGNGYTF
many	TRBJ1-5	.	TRBV29-1	TGCAGCGTAGCGAATCAGCCCCAGCATTTT	CSVANQPQHF
.	TRBJ2-7	TRBD1	TRBV11-3	TGTGCCAGCAGCTCCGGGACAGGGGTATACGAGCAGTACTTC	CASSSGTGVYEQYF
many	TRBJ2-1	TRBD2	TRBV2	TGTGCCAGCGTGGGACTAGCGGATGAGCAGTTCTTC	CASVGLADEQFF
few	TRBJ2-3	TRBD1	TRBV19	TGTGCCAGTAGTAGGACAGGGAGCACAGATACGCAGTATTTT	CASSRTGSTDTQYF
.	TRBJ2-1	TRBD2	TRBV12-3/TRBV12-4	TGTGCCAGCAGGGAGCGGGAGAGGAATGAGCAGTTCTTC	CASRERERNEQFF
few	TRBJ2-7	TRBD2	TRBV11-2	TGTGCCAGCAGCTCCTCCGGGGGGGTAGGGGTGGAGTACTTC	CASSSSGGVGVEYF
.	TRBJ2-7	.	TRBV27	TGTGCCAGCAGTTTTTCACCGGGACCGGTCTCCTACGAGCAGTACTTC	CASSFSPGPVSYEQYF
.	TRBJ2-7	TRBD2	TRBV7-2	TGTGCCAGCGGATCGACTAGCGGGCGTCGTCAGTACTTC	CASGSTSGRRQYF
medium-sized	TRBJ2-2	.	TRBV5-1	TGCGCCAGCACATGGCAGGGGGGTAGAACCGGGGAGCTGTTTTTT	CASTWQGGRTGELFF
.	TRBJ2-1	TRBD2	TRBV12-3/TRBV12-4	TGTGCCAGCAGCACGGGACTAGCGGGCTACAATGAGCAGTTCTTC	CASSTGLAGYNEQFF
medium-sized	TRBJ2-6	.	TRBV5-5	TGTGCCAGCAGCTTGGAGGGAGGCGCTGGGGCCAACGTCCTGACTTTC	CASSLEGGAGANVLTF
.	TRBJ2-7	.	TRBV20-1	TGCAGTGCGCAAGACAGGGGAGCAGCGGGGGGCTCCTACGAGCAGTACTTC	CSAQDRGAAGGSYEQYF
many	TRBJ2-1	.	TRBV19	TGTGCCAGTAGTATAGTAGGACCCTCGACCAGTCCCTACAATGAGCAGTTCTTC	CASSIVGPSTSPYNEQFF
.	TRBJ1-6	TRBD1	TRBV7-8	TGTGCCAGCAGCCTCGGGACAGGGACGAGTTCACCCCTCCACTTT	CASSLGTGTSSPLHF
.	TRBJ2-1	TRBD2	TRBV20-1	TGCAGTGCTACTTCTCGGGGACTAGCGGGAACGTCGTTCTTC	CSATSRGLAGTSFF
.	TRBJ2-7	.	TRBV2	TGTGCCAGCAGTGCCGTAGGGGACGGGCAGTACTTC	CASSAVGDGQYF
.	TRBJ2-1	.	TRBV20-1	TGCAGTGCTAGGGACCTACGCTCCTACAATGAGCAGTTCTTC	CSARDLRSYNEQFF
few	TRBJ1-2	.	TRBV7-9	TGTGCCAGCAGCTTTGAGTTGCGCTACACCTTC	CASSFELRYTF
many	TRBJ2-1	.	TRBV5-4	TGTGCCAGCAGCTCGGTGGAATCCTACAATGAGCAGTTCTTC	CASSSVESYNEQFF
medium-sized	TRBJ1-2	TRBD1	TRBV11-1	TGTGCCAGCAGCTTAGAGGGGGCTGGCTACACCTTC	CASSLEGAGYTF
.	TRBJ2-2	TRBD2	TRBV19	TGTGCCAGTAGTATAGAGGCCGGCGGGGGGGCCACGGACACCGGGGAGCTGTTTTTT	CASSIEAGGGATDTGELFF
.	TRBJ2-2	TRBD1	TRBV19	TGTGCCAGTAGTATTTTTTTAATCGGGGACAGCGATAACACCGGGGAGCTGTTTTTT	CASSIFLIGDSDNTGELFF
.	TRBJ1-6	.	TRBV6-1	TGTGCCAGCAGAACCGGACAGTGGGGCTCCTATAATTCACCCCTCCACTTT	CASRTGQWGSYNSPLHF